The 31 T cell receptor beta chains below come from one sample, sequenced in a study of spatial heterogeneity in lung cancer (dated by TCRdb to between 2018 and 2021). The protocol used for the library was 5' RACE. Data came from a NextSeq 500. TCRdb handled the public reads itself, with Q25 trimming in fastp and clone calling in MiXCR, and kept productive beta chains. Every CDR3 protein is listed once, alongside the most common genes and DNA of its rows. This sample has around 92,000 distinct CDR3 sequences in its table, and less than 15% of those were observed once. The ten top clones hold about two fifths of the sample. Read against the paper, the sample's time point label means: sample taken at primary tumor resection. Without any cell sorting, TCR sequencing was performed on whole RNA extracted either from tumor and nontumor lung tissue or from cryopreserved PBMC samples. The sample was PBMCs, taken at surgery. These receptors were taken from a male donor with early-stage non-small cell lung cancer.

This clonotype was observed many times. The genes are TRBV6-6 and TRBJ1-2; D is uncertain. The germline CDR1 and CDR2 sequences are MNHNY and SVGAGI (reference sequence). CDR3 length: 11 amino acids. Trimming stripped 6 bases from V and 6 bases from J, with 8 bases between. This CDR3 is CASREGHGYTF. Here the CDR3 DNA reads TGTGCCAGCAGGGAAGGGCATGGCTACACCTTC.

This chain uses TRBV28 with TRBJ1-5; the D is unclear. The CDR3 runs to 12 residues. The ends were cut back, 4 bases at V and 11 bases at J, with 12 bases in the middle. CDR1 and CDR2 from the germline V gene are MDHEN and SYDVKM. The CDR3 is CASSSQPGSQHF. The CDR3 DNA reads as TGTGCCAGCAGTTCCCAGCCGGGTTCCCAGCATTTT.

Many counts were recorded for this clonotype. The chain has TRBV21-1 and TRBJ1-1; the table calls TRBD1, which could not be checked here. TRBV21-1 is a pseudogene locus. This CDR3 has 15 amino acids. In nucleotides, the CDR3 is TGTGCCAGCAGCAAAGGCCCGGGACACTACACTGAAGCTTTCTTT. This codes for CASSKGPGHYTEAFF.

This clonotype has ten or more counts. The CDR3 region is CASSLRVAGAYEQYF. The CDR3 coding sequence is TGTGCCAGCAGTTTACGGGTAGCGGGAGCCTACGAGCAGTACTTC. This chain joins TRBV28 and TRBJ2-7; 9 positions agree with TRBD2. This CDR3 has 15 residues. The germline V gene encodes CDR1 MDHEN and CDR2 SYDVKM. V lost 2 bases to trimming and J lost 2 bases; unmatched junction nucleotides: 4.

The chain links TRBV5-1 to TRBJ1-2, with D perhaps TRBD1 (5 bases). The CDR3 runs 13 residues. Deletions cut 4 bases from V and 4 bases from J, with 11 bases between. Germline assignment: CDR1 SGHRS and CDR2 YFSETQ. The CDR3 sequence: CASSMDIGYGYTF. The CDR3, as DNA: TGCGCCAGCAGCATGGACATAGGCTATGGCTACACCTTC. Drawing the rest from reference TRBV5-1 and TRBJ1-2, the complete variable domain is KAGVTQTPRYLIKTRGQQVTLSCSPISGHRSVSWYQQTPGQGLQFLFEYFSETQRNKGNFPGRFSGRQFSNSRSEMNVSTLELGDSALYLCASSMDIGYGYTFGSGTRLTVV.

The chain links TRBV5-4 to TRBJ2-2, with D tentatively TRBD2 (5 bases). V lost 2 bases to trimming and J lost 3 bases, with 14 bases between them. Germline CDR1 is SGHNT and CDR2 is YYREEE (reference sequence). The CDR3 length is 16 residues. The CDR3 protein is CASSFLTGYDTGELFF. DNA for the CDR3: TGTGCCAGCAGCTTCCTAACGGGGTATGACACCGGGGAGCTGTTTTTT.

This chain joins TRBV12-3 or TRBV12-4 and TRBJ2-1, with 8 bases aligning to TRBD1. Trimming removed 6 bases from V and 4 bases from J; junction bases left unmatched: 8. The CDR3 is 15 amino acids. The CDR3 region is CASSLYGTGYNEQFF. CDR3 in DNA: TGTGCCAGCAGCCTCTACGGGACAGGTTACAATGAGCAGTTCTTC.

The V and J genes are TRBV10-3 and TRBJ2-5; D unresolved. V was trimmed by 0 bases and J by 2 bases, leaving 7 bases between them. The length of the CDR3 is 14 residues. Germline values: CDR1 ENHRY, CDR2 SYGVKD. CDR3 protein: CAISESAKQETQYF. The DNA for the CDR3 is TGTGCCATCAGTGAGTCGGCTAAACAAGAGACCCAGTACTTC.

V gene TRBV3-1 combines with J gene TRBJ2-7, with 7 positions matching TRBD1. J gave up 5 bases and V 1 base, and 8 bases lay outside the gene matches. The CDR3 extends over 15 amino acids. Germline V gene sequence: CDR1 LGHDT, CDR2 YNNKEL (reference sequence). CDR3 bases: TGTGCCAGCAGCCAAGCGGGGCAGGGGGTCGACGAGCAGTACTTC. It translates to CASSQAGQGVDEQYF.

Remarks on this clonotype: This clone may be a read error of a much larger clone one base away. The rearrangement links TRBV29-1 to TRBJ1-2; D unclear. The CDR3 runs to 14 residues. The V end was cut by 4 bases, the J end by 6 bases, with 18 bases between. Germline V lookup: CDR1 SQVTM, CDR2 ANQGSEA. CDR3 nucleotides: TGCAGCGTTGCCTGCGGACTTAACGAGAATGGCTACACCTTC. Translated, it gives CSVACGLNENGYTF.

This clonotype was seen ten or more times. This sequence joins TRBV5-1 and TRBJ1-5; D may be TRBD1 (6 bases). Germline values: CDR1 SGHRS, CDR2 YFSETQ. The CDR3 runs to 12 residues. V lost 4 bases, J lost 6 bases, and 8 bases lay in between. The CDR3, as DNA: TGCGCCAGCAGCGAGACAGGTCAGCCCCAGCATTTT. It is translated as CASSETGQPQHF.

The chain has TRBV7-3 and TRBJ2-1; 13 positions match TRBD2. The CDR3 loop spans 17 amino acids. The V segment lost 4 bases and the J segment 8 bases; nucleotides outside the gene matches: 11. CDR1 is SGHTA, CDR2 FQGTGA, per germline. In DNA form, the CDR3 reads TGTGCCAGCAGCTCTCGACCACTAGCGGGAGGGCGGTATGAGCAGTTCTTC. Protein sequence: CASSSRPLAGGRYEQFF.

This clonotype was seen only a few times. CDR3 sequence reads: CASSQDWWISGANVLTF. CDR3 sequence (DNA): TGCGCCAGCAGCCAAGATTGGTGGATCTCTGGGGCCAACGTCCTGACTTTC. The rearrangement joins TRBV4-1 to TRBJ2-6; D is unclear. The V gene's germline CDR1 is MGHRA and CDR2 YSYEKL. The CDR3 loop spans 17 amino acids. The V end lost 0 bases, the J end lost 0 bases, and 9 bases lay between the germline ends.

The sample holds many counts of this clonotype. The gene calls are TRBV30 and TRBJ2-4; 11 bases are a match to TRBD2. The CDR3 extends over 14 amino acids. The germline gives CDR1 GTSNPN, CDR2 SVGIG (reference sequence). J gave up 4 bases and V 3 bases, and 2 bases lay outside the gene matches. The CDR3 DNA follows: TGTGCCTGGAGCGGGACTAGCGGTAAAAACATTCAGTACTTC. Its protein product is CAWSGTSGKNIQYF. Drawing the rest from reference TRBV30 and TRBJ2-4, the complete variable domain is SQTIHQWPATLVQPVGSPLSLECTVEGTSNPNLYWYRQAAGRGLQLLFYSVGIGQISSEVPQNLSASRPQDRQFILSSKKLLLSDSGFYLCAWSGTSGKNIQYFGAGTRLSVL.

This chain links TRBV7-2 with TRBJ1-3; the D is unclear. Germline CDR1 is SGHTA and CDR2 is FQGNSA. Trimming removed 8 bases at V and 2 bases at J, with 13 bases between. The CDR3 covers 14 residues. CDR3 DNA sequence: TGTGCCAGCGCCACTAGTCTAACTGGAAACACCATATATTTT. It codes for CASATSLTGNTIYF.

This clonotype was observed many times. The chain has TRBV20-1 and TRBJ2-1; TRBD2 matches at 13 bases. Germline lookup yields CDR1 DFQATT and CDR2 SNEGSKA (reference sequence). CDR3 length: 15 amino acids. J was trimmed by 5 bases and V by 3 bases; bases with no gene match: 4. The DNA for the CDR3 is TGCAGTGCTAGTAGACTAGCGGGAGGCCACAATGAGCAGTTCTTC. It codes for CSASRLAGGHNEQFF.

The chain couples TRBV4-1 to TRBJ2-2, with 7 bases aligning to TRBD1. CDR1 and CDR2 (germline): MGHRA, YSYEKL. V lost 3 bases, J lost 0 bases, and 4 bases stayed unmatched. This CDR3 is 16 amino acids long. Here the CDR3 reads CASSQAGTANTGELFF. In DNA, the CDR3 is TGCGCCAGCAGCCAGGCCGGGACAGCGAACACCGGGGAGCTGTTTTTT.

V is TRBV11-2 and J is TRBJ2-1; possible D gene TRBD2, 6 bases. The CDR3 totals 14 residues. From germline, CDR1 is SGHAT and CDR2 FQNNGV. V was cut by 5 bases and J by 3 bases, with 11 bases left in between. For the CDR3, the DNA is TGTGCCAGCAGCCTTAGCGGCGACTACAATGAGCAGTTCTTC. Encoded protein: CASSLSGDYNEQFF.

CDR3 sequence (DNA): TGCAGTGCTGGAGGAGGGTATCAGCCCCAGCATTTT. It codes for CSAGGGYQPQHF. V and J are TRBV20-1 and TRBJ1-5; D unclear. Germline CDR1 DFQATT, CDR2 SNEGSKA (reference sequence). V lost 5 bases and J lost 5, with 10 bases in between. This CDR3 is 12 amino acids long.

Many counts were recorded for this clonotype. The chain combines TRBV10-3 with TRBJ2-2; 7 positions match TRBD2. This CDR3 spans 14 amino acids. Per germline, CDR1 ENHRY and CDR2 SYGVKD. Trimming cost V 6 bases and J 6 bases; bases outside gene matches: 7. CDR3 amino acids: CAIRRGSGAGELFF. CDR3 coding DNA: TGTGCCATCAGGAGGGGCAGCGGGGCCGGGGAGCTGTTTTTT.

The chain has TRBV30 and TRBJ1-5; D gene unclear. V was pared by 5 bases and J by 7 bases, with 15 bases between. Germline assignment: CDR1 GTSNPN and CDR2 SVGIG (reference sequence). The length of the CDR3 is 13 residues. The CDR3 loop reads CAWSARERQPQHF. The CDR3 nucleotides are TGTGCCTGGTCCGCGAGGGAGAGGCAGCCCCAGCATTTT.

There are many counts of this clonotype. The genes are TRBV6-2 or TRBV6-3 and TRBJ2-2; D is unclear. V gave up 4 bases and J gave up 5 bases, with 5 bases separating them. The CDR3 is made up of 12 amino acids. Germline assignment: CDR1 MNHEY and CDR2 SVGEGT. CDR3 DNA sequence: TGTGCCAGCAGTTGGAGTACCGGGGAGCTGTTTTTT. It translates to CASSWSTGELFF.

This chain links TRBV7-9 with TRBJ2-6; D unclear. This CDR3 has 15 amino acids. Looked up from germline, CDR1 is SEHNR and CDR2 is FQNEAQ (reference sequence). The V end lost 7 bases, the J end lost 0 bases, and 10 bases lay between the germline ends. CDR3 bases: TGTGCCAGCACCTTTACAATCTCTGGGGCCAACGTCCTGACTTTC. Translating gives CASTFTISGANVLTF.

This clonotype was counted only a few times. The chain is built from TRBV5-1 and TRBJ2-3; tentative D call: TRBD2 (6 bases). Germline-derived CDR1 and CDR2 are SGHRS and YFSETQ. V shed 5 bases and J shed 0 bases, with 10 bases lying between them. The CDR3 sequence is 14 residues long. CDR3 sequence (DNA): TGCGCCAGCAGAAATAGCGGTAGCACAGATACGCAGTATTTT. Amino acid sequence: CASRNSGSTDTQYF.

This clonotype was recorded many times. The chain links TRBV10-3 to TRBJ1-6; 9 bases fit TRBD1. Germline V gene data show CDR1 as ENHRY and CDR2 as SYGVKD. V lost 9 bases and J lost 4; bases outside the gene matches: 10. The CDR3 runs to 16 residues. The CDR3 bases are TGTGCCATTCGCCGGGAGACAGGGGGGTATAATTCACCCCTCCACTTT. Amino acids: CAIRRETGGYNSPLHF.

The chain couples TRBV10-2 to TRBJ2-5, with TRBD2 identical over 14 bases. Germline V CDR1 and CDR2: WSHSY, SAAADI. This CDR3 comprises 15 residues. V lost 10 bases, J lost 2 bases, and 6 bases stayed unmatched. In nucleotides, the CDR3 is TGCGCCACCCGACTAGCGGGGGGGAAGCAAGAGACCCAGTACTTC. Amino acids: CATRLAGGKQETQYF.

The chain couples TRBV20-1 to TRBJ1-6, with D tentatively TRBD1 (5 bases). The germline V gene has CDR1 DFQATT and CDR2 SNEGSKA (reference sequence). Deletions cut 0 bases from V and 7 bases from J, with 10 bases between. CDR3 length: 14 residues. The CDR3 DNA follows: TGCAGTGCTAGAGAGATAGACAGAAATTCACCCCTCCACTTT. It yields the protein CSAREIDRNSPLHF.

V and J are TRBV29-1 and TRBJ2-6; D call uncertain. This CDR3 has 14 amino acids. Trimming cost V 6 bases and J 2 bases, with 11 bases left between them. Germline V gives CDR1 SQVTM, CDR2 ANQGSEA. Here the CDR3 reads CSVQDGAGANVLTF. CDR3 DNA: TGCAGCGTCCAGGACGGAGCTGGGGCCAACGTCCTGACTTTC.

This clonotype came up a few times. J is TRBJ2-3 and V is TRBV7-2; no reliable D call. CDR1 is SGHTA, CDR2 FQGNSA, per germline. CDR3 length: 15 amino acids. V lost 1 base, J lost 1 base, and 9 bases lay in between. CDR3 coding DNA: TGTGCCAGCAGCTTAGTCCCCGGACGCACAGATACGCAGTATTTT. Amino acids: CASSLVPGRTDTQYF.

The CDR3, as DNA: TGCAGTGCTAGACCCACAAGATTGGGCACTGAAGCTTTCTTT. Translated: CSARPTRLGTEAFF. This chain uses TRBV20-1 with TRBJ1-1, with D unresolved. Germline CDR1 and CDR2: DFQATT and SNEGSKA (reference sequence). There are 14 residues in the CDR3. Trimming removed 2 bases at V and 4 bases at J, with 14 bases between.

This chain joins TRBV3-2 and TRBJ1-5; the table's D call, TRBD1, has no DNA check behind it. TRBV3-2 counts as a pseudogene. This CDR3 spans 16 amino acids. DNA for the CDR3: TGTGCCAGCACTTTAGTCCTACAGGGGGATAGTCAGCCCCAGCATTTT. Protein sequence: CASTLVLQGDSQPQHF.